This T cell receptor beta chain was recorded in a study of T cell repertoires in cytomegalovirus infection. Background on the study: As its CMV epitopes, the study selected recently identified HLA-C-restricted and well-studied HLA-B-restricted targets. It was the public TCR beta signatures that indicated both CMV infection and matching HLA type.

This clonotype was seen a handful of times. As yet, its antigen is unknown. Study-wide results and caveats: The ex vivo response was dominated by HLA-C-restricted CMV-specific TCR beta clonotypes. Public TCR beta family frequency separated CMV-and-HLA carriers, including in an independent cohort.

The V gene lost 4 bases and the J gene lost 6 bases, with 9 bases spanning the gap. The V gene's germline CDR1 is SGHNT and CDR2 YYREEE (reference sequence). The CDR3 extends over 12 amino acids. TCRdb redid the calling of the reads with MiXCR, one entry per CDR3 protein. The repertoire holds roughly 500,000 distinct CDR3 sequences, with 30% to 35% as singletons. The receptor's source is a human donor in good health (CMV status not recorded). Some clones in this sample may be carry-over from other donors' samples. This chain joins TRBV5-4 and TRBJ2-3; D uncertain. The sequenced sample was cultured PBMCs, obtained from culture after CMV antigen stimulation. The CDR3 loop is CASSRPADTQYF. In DNA form, the CDR3 reads TGTGCCAGCAGCCGCCCGGCGGATACGCAGTATTTT. The full variable domain, its missing parts supplied by reference TRBV5-4 and TRBJ2-3, is ETGVTQSPTHLIKTRGQQVTLRCSSQSGHNTVSWYQQALGQGPQFIFQYYREEENGRGNFPPRFSGLQFPNYSSELNVNALELDDSALYLCASSRPADTQYFGPGTRLTVL.